This T cell receptor beta chain was sequenced during a study of shared clonotypes between healthy human individuals (dated by TCRdb to the early 2020s). For context, the study as a whole: Three men and a couple of women, aged 18 to 49 years, made up the cohort. For each donor, CD4 naive and CD4 memory were each given three plates, CD8 naive was given two plates, and CD8 memory was given one plate. Blood TCR repertoires of a handful of healthy adults were deeply sequenced to estimate repertoire size and the extent of clonotype sharing between individuals. Different laboratories and diverse techniques were used to prepare libraries and sequence TCR repertoires, to increase sequencing depth and limit assay-specific biases. Leukapheresis yielded between about 0.94 and 8.9 billion PBMCs per donor.

Healthy HIV-negative adults with no recently reported acute infections or vaccinations were included as donors. Every donor was a Caucasian adult residing in Nashville, Tennessee, USA. CD4+ T cells were enriched through magnetic negative selection, after which naive cells were positively selected on CD45RA and the remaining negative fraction served as the memory subset. Blood was collected by leukapheresis, and PBMCs were isolated by Ficoll-Histopaque density gradient centrifugation and then cryopreserved in liquid nitrogen vapor phase. Purity and quantity of every magnetically sorted T cell population were checked by analytical flow cytometry. From each sorted fraction, genomic DNA was isolated and quantified by UV absorbance on a Nanodrop 2000c. Points the paper makes about the study in general: Higher generation probabilities were observed for clonotypes shared by all four sorted-subset donors than for non-shared clonotypes. Based on pairwise subsampling, the degree of clonotype sharing among donors was expected to be affected by sequencing depth. Incomplete sequencing was indicated by rarefaction of sorted-subset datasets, despite the large sequencing depth. Across several donors, approximately 4.9% of naive CD4, more than 3% of naive CD8, 2.3% of memory CD4, and approximately 0.4% of memory CD8 clonotypes were shared. Sampling was restricted to blood, and TCR repertoires in tissues likely differ from the TCR repertoires found in blood. Naive subsets generally had larger estimated clonotype richness than memory subsets. Because the study included a small number of donors, the genetic and exposure-history diversity represented was limited.

On this clone itself: Its specific antigen is unknown. Per-nucleotide qualities are absent, and no much larger clonotype sits a single base away.

The germline V gene encodes CDR1 SGHNT and CDR2 YENEEA. V and J lose 5 bases and 6 bases, and a span of 14 bases separates them. Reading from cysteine to phenylalanine, the CDR3 counts 14 amino acids. Left in the record is the CDR3 DNA by itself, 42 bases read in frame from the first base. Using the deep immunoSEQ assay, TCR CDR3 regions were amplified from genomic DNA by multiplex PCR. For each cell subset, the extracted genomic DNA was distributed evenly across all wells of several immunoSEQ 96-well plates, and each plate served as one replicate. Each replicate PCR for sorted subsets received roughly 200 ng genomic DNA, equal to around 32,000 T cell genomes. The purified libraries were quantified using a Qubit 3.0 fluorometer, sized with a Bioanalyzer 2100, and then quantified again using the KAPA Library Quantification kit. A separate single-read 150-cycle Illumina NextSeq 550 flow cell was used to sequence each immunoSEQ 96-well plate. The paper's processing steps were these. The immunoSEQ output contained only junctional sequences without quality scores, so filtering could not match that applied to full-length reads. To assign V/J genes and CDR3, sequences were annotated using PyIR, a Python wrapper for IgBLAST v1.9, with IMGT germline references. Any read was removed if the V/J assignment was weak (E-value above 1e-6), the CDR3 was missing, or the read contained stop codons, out-of-frame junctions, or ambiguous translated residues. V3J clonotypes were defined as sequences sharing the same inferred V gene, J gene, and CDR3 amino acid sequence. The percentage overlap between two repertoires was calculated by dividing the number of shared unique clonotypes by the size of the smaller repertoire. Repertoire richness was assessed with RTK rarefaction, the Chao1 estimator, and Recon v2.1 estimates of unobserved clonotypes. Generation probabilities were computed with OLGA for all TCRbeta clonotypes obtained by the gDNA method from a handful of donors. Held by TCRdb, this immuneACCESS table contains in-frame sequences only and omits some clones. Under half of the omission traces to an unresolved V gene where checked; the cause of the rest is unknown. The V and J calls and clone size were taken over from that table, and D and trimming were inferred from the DNA. The sample records roughly 1,000,000 clones, about 80% of which are singletons. The top ten clonotypes cover around 0.6% of the sample.

This TCR derives from a man in his late teens or twenties in good health. Some clones in this sample may be carry-over from other donors' samples. What was sequenced was memory CD4+ T cells from PBMCs. Taken with the paper, the label for cell subset or site translates to: CD45RA-negative fraction. The sequence joins TRBV11-3 to TRBJ2-1; TRBD2 is a weak D gene call, 6 bases matching. The nucleotide sequence is given as TGTGCCAGCAGCCCCCAAGGAGGGAGCAATGAGCAGTTCTTC. Its protein is CASSPQGGSNEQFF.